This paragraph covers one T cell receptor (beta chain) sequence. Its target antigen remains unknown. Base quality data are lacking; no much larger clone is found one base away. The data originate from a study of cytomegalovirus exposure and HLA in healthy donors (dated by TCRdb to about 2017). A note on the overall study: An earlier analysis of 587 of the donors reported 250 to 350 Gb of sequence data and 117 million unique TCR beta sequences obtained from about 180 million T cells. Roughly 300 gigabases of sequencing data and 70 million to 100 million unique TCR sequences made up an early release that covered 500 to 700 HLA-typed donors. Of the 398 genotyped donors, about 84% fell in the genetic ancestry cluster associated with self-reported Caucasian donors. The study was designed to test whether signatures of past pathogen exposure could be identified by cataloging public T cell receptors. Using immunosequencing, the study profiled T cell repertoires from 640 or so subjects and related those repertoires to cytomegalovirus serostatus. Besides the first cohort of 500 to 700 subjects, a separate validation cohort made up of over a hundred different subjects was used. The study combined high-throughput TCR immunosequencing, statistical association of individual TCRs with disease status, and machine learning to predict cytomegalovirus infection status. In a later analysis, previously published TCR beta repertoires from several hundred donors were re-analyzed and high-resolution HLA genotyping was added so that TCR occurrence patterns could be studied. Rather than drawing on any new phenotypic data, the later analysis identified candidate immune exposures from TCR beta sequences and the way those sequences occurred across donors. An earlier analysis of a few hundred of the donors applied high-throughput TCR beta sequencing to assess whether each TCR beta V gene segment acted as functional or pseudogenic. Donor age, sex, ethnicity and CMV serostatus were compiled alongside the repertoire data. In a later genetic analysis, genome-wide SNP genotypes for 398 of the 666 donors were used, and that subset was treated as a discovery cohort. Every discovery cohort repertoire had been produced on one sequencing platform. HLA typing included class I and class II loci at four-digit resolution. The number of typed donors differed by locus: roughly 629-640 for A, B, C, DRB1 and DQB1; 500 to 550 for DQA1; 600 to 610 for DPA1; and approximately 450 for DPB1. Several DR-DQ haplotypes were handled as single units for association and clustering because linkage in the cohort was strong. Among about 400 genotyped donors of the cohort, an average of approximately 220,000 unique TCR beta nucleotide sequences was sequenced per donor, of which 15% to 20% were non-productive.

The germline V and J ends show losses of 2 bases and 2 bases respectively, and no gene match explains 3 bases of the junction. There are 16 amino acids in the CDR3, from cysteine to phenylalanine inclusive. Only the CDR3 region is kept as DNA, spanning 48 bases read in frame from base 1. CDR1 MGHDK and CDR2 SYGVNS were looked up in the germline V gene. The cohort was made up of approximately 670 healthy bone marrow donors. At the time of sampling, all cohort members were nominally healthy, though unrecorded immune exposures were likely present. The donor was CMV seronegative and belonged to the group of roughly 330 seronegative cohort members. A peripheral blood sample was collected from each donor, and TCR beta sequencing was performed on peripheral blood mononuclear cells. Genomic DNA was extracted from the blood cell samples with the Qiagen DNeasy Blood Extraction Kit. Results the study describes overall, beyond this receptor: This cohort had only TCR beta chains sequenced, and the lack of alpha or paired-chain data limited which features could be detected. Some IMGT-functional V segments, including TRBV6-2 and TRBV6-3, could not be told apart with the 87-base-pair reads, so those segments were excluded. Because HLA typing was unavailable for some donors at each locus, only the typed subset was used in association tests. The presence/absence analyses assumed that sequencing depth was roughly uniform across donors, and that assumption may not be true. In vitro tests confirmed that a few of the cytomegalovirus-associated TCR beta chains recognize cytomegalovirus antigens. In a later analysis, HLA-associated TCR beta chains were found to be more clonally expanded and to have lower generation probabilities than equally common non-associated chains. In an earlier analysis of some 640 of the donors, most TCR beta V segments were observed in productive rearrangements about 90% or about 30% of the time, broadly matching IMGT annotations. The classifier was reported to diagnose cytomegalovirus status with high specificity and sensitivity in both the original cohort and the validation cohort. In a later analysis, TCR association rates were found to vary across HLA loci, with the most associated TCRs seen for DRB1 alleles and the fewest for HLA-C alleles. A later genetic analysis associated a missense DCLRE1C variant with V-gene and J-gene trimming of TCR beta chains, and an independent cohort replicated the association. Because counts were too low, more than 15 rarely observed V segments, including chromosome 9 orphons, were left out of the earlier analysis of 500 to 750 of the donors. A later genetic analysis reported fewer N-insertions in productive TCRs among donors in an Asian-associated ancestry cluster than the 666-donor mean. A further reported finding was that TCR beta sequences accurately predicted the HLA-A and HLA-B alleles for most subjects in the first cohort. When HLA alleles, especially DR and DQ, strongly co-occurred, attributing TCR associations to individual alleles was difficult. A cluster of highly shared sequence variants was judged likely to represent a technical artifact of the sequencing pipeline. Most TCR sequences were observed very rarely across donors, whereas some public TCRs were present in many individuals. Linkage disequilibrium might explain the correlated functional status among segregating V segments, but an unknown experimental factor could not be ruled out. According to a later analysis, most CMV-associated TCR beta chains appeared to be HLA-restricted, and the HLA associations seemed to be driven largely by CMV exposure. A later analysis associated about 16,000 TCR beta sequences with specific HLA alleles at a false discovery rate of 0.05. It was suggested by the authors that the approach could potentially be generalized to other disease states and immunological phenotypes. For the cohort, immune exposure information was limited to CMV serostatus. A later analysis reported that several top co-occurrence clusters appeared linked to parvovirus B19, influenza, CMV and Epstein-Barr virus. The study listed around 160 TCR beta chains as associated with cytomegalovirus.

The library was generated by the immunoSEQ multiplex PCR assay. For the multiplex PCR, a mixture combining 60 forward primers for TCR Vbeta segments and 13 reverse primers for TCR Jbeta segments was used. Amplification of the CDR3 region of rearranged TCR beta genes was performed with a multiplex PCR assay on genomic DNA. The amplified TCR beta libraries were sequenced on the Illumina HiSeq System as 87-base-pair reads. In the source study's methods: A later analysis tallied around 80 million unique TCR beta chains across the 666 repertoires, and about 12 million of those chains were shared by two or more donors. A nearest-neighbor algorithm error-corrected the raw reads and collapsed the reads into unique sequences, merging closely related sequences to remove PCR and sequencing errors. To assign V, D and J gene segments, CDR3 sequences were aligned to IMGT reference sequences. For a sequence to be retained, a match of at least six nucleotides was required to both a V gene segment and a J gene segment. A rearrangement counted as productive if the CDR3 had no stop codons and remained in frame with V and J, and every other rearrangement counted as non-productive. CDR3 was defined by IMGT convention, running from the second conserved V-encoded cysteine to the conserved J-encoded phenylalanine. Sequences without an unambiguous match to a single V gene segment were excluded from the earlier analysis of 450 to 650 of the donors. In an earlier analysis of approximately 500 of the donors, a V segment was called functional when productive rearrangements were above 56.7%, and segregating when the standard deviation between donors exceeded 5%. A statistical classification framework was developed to diagnose cytomegalovirus status using the catalog of TCR beta chain sequences. In a later analysis, TCR nucleotide sequences were compared against IMGT/GENE-DB human TR gene sequences so that V and J genes could be assigned. A later analysis assigned CDR3 sequences and most-parsimonious VDJ recombination scenarios with the TCRdist pipeline. A later analysis defined each TCR beta chain by its CDR3 amino acid sequence plus V-gene family, and excluded reads lacking a unique V-gene family. To address suspected cross-contamination and a sequencing artifact, a later analysis removed roughly 580 highly shared, low-generation-probability nucleotide sequences. In a later analysis, a clonal expansion index for each public chain was calculated from normalized within-repertoire ranks of inferred template counts. A later analysis computed generation probabilities with a VDJ recombination model fitted to out-of-frame rearrangements, and checked the results against IGoR. In a later analysis, TCR-TCR, TCR-HLA and TCR-CMV co-occurrence was scored with hypergeometric tests, and a repertoire-size bias correction was applied to TCR pairs. To estimate false discovery rates, a later analysis permuted the HLA or CMV assignments 20 times. A later analysis grouped co-occurring TCRs with DBSCAN, adding TCRdist sequence similarity when clustering within HLA-allele-positive subsets. Repertoires with fewer than 30,000 or more than 120,000 public chains were left out of co-occurrence clustering, as were four to six repertoires with anomalous nucleotide sharing. TCRdb limited this immuneACCESS table to in-frame rearrangements with V and J called. A share of clones is missing; checked studies link under half to unresolved V genes, and the rest is unexplained. D and trimming were read from the DNA, whereas the V and J calls and clone size are those reported in that table. This sample holds 210,000 or so clones; over 60% were observed only once. The ten top clones hold 15% to 18% of the sample.

The receptor's source is a man aged 40-50 years in good health and CMV-seronegative. Sequencing was performed on PBMCs. The receptor chain draws on TRBV25-1 and TRBJ2-3; 11 of the junction bases match TRBD2. The DNA sequence follows: TGTGCCAGCAGTGAAACTAGCGGGAGTGTCACAGATACGCAGTATTTT. It is translated as CASSETSGSVTDTQYF. With the rest looked up from the reference TRBV25-1 and TRBJ2-3 genes rather than sequenced, the full variable domain is EADIYQTPRYLVIGTGKKITLECSQTMGHDKMYWYQQDPGMELHLIHYSYGVNSTEKGDLSSESTVSRIRTEHFPLTLESARPSHTSQYLCASSETSGSVTDTQYFGPGTRLTVL.